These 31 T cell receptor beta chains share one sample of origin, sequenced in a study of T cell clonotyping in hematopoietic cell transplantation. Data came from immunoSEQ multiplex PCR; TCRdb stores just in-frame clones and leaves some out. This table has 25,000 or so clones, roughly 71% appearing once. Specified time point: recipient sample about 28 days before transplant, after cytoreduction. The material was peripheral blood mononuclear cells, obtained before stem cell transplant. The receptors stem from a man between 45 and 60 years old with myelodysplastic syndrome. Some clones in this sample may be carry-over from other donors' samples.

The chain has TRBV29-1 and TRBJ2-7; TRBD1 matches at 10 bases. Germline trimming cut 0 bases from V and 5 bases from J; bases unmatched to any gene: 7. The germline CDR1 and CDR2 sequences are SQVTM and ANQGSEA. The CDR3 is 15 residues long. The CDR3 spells CSVEDHGTGVNEQYF. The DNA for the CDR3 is TGCAGCGTTGAAGATCATGGGACAGGGGTCAACGAGCAGTACTTC.

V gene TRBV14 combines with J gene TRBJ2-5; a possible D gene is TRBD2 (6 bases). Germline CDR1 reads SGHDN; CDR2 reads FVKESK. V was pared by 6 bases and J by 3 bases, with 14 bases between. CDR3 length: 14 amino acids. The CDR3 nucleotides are TGTGCCAGCAGTCCTCGGGGGTTGGAAGAGACCCAGTACTTC. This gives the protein CASSPRGLEETQYF.

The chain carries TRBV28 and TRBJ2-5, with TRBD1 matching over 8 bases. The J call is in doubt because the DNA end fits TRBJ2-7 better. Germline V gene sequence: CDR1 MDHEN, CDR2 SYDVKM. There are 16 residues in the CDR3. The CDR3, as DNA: TGTGCCAGCAGTTTGGTGTTATTCGACAGGGGCGACGAGCAGTACTTC. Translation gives CASSLVLFDRGDEQYF.

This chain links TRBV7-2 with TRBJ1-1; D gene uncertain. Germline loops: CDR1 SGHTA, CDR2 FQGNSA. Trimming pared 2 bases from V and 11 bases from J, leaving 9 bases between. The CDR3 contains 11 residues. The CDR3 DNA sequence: TGTGCCAGCAGCTTACTGTCGACCGCTTTCTTT. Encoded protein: CASSLLSTAFF.

CDR3 bases: TGTGCCAGCAGTCCTTGGGGGGCCGCCTCGACTGAAGCTTTCTTT. It encodes CASSPWGAASTEAFF. The chain is built from TRBV28 and TRBJ1-1, with D possibly TRBD1 on 6 matching bases. The CDR3 sequence is 15 residues long. Germline V lookup: CDR1 MDHEN, CDR2 SYDVKM. V dropped 5 bases and J dropped 5 bases, with 18 bases sitting between them. The whole variable domain, remainder taken from reference TRBV28 and TRBJ1-1, is DVKVTQSSRYLVKRTGEKVFLECVQDMDHENMFWYRQDPGLGLRLIYFSYDVKMKEKGDIPEGYSVSREKKERFSLILESASTNQTSMYLCASSPWGAASTEAFFGQGTRLTVV.

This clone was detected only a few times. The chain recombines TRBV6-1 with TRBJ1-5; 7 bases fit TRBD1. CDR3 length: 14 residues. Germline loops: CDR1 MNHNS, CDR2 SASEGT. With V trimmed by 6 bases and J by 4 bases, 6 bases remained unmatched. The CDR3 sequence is CASSSGQLNQPQHF. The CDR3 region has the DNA TGTGCCAGCAGCTCGGGACAGCTAAATCAGCCCCAGCATTTT.

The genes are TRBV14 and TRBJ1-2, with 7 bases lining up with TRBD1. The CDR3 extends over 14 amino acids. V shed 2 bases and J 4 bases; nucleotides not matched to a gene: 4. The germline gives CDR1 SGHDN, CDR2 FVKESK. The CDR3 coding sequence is TGTGCCAGCAGCCAAACGAGACAGGGCTATGGCTACACCTTC. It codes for CASSQTRQGYGYTF. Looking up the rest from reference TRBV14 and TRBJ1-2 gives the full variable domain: EAGVTQFPSHSVIEKGQTVTLRCDPISGHDNLYWYRRVMGKEIKFLLHFVKESKQDESGMPNNRFLAERTGGTYSTLKVQPAELEDSGVYFCASSQTRQGYGYTFGSGTRLTVV.

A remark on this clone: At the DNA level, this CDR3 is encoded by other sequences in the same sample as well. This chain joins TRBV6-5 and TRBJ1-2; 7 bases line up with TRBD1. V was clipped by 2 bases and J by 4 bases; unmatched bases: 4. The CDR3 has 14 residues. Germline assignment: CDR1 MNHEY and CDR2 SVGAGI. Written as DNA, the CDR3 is TGTGCCAGCAGTTACGGGAGGGGGCTCTATGGCTACACCTTC. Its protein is CASSYGRGLYGYTF.

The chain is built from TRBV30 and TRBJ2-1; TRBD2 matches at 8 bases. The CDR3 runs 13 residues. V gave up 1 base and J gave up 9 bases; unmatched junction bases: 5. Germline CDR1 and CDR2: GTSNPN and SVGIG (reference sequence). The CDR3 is CAWSEGLVGEQFF. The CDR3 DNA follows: TGTGCCTGGAGTGAGGGACTAGTAGGTGAGCAGTTCTTC.

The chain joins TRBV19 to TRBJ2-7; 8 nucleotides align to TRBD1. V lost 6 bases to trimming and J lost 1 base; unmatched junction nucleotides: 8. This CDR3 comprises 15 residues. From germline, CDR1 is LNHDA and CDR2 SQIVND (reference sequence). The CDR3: CASSQSGQESYEQYF. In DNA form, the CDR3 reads TGTGCCAGTAGCCAATCGGGACAGGAGTCCTACGAGCAGTACTTC.

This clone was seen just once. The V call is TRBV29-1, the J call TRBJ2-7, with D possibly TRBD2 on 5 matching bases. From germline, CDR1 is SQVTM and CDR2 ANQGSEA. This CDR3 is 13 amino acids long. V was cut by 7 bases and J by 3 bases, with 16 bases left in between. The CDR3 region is CSATREEGYEQYF. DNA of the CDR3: TGCAGCGCCACGAGGGAAGAGGGCTACGAGCAGTACTTC.

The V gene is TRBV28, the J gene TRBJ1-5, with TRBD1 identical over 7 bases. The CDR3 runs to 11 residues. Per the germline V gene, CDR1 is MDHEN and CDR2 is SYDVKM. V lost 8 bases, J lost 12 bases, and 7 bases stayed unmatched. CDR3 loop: CASGEGAGQHF. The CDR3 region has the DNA TGTGCCAGCGGGGAGGGGGCGGGCCAGCATTTT.

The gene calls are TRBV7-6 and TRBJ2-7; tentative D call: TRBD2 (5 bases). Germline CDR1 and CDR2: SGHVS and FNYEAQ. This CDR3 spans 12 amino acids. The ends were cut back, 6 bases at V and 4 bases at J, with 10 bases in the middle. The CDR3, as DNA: TGTGCCAGCAGTTCCGAGGGATACGAGCAGTACTTC. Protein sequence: CASSSEGYEQYF.

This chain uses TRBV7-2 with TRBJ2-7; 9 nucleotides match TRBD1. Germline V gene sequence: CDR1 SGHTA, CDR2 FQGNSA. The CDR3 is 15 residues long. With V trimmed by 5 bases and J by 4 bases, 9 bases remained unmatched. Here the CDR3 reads CASSPSSGQGYEQYF. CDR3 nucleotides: TGTGCCAGCAGCCCATCCTCGGGACAGGGTTACGAGCAGTACTTC.

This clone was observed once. The CDR3 nucleotides read TGTGCCAGCACGATTGACAGGGAATATGGCTACACCTTC. Protein: CASTIDREYGYTF. The genes are TRBV5-6 and TRBJ1-2, with 7 bases that match TRBD1. Germline V gene sequence: CDR1 SGHDT, CDR2 YYEEEE. J gave up 5 bases and V 6 bases, and 7 bases lay outside the gene matches. The CDR3 runs 13 residues. The full variable domain, with the rest looked up from reference TRBV5-6 and TRBJ1-2, is DAGVTQSPTHLIKTRGQQVTLRCSPKSGHDTVSWYQQALGQGPQFIFQYYEEEERQRGNFPDRFSGHQFPNYSSELNVNALLLGDSALYLCASTIDREYGYTFGSGTRLTVV.

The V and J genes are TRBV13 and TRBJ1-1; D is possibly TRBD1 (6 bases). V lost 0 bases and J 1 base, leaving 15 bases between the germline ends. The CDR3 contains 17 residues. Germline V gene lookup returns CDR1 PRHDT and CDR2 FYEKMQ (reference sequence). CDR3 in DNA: TGTGCCAGCAGCTTAGGCCGTCGGGGGCTAGGGAACACTGAAGCTTTCTTT. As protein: CASSLGRRGLGNTEAFF. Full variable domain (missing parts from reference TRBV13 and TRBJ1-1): AAGVIQSPRHLIKEKRETATLKCYPIPRHDTVYWYQQGPGQDPQFLISFYEKMQSDKGSIPDRFSAQQFSDYHSELNMSSLELGDSALYFCASSLGRRGLGNTEAFFGQGTRLTVV.

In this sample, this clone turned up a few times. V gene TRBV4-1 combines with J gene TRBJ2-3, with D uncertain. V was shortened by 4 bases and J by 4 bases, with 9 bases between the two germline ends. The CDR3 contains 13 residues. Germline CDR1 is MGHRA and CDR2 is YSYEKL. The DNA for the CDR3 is TGCGCCAGCAGCCCCAAGAGCGCAGATACGCAGTATTTT. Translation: CASSPKSADTQYF.

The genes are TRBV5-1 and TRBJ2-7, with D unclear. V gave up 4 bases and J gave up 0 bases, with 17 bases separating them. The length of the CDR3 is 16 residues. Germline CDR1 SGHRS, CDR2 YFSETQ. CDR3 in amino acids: CASSPDPRAGSYEQYF. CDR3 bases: TGCGCCAGCAGCCCGGACCCTCGGGCCGGCTCCTACGAGCAGTACTTC.

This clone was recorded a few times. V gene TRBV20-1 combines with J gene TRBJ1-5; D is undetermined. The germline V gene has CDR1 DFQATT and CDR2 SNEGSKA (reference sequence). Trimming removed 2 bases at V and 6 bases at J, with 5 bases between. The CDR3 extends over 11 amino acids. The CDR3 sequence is CSARSGQPQHF. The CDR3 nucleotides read TGCAGTGCTAGAAGTGGTCAGCCCCAGCATTTT.

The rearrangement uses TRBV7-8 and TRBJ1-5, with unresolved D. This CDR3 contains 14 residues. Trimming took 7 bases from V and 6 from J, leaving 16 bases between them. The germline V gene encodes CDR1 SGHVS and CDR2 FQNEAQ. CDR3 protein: CASTLGSWGQPQHF. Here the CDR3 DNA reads TGTGCCAGCACTCTCGGCTCCTGGGGTCAGCCCCAGCATTTT.

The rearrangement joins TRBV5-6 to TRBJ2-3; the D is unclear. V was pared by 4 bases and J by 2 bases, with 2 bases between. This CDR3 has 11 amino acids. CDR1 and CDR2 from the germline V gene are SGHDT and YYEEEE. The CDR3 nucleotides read TGTGCCAGCAGCGTCACAGATACGCAGTATTTT. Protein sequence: CASSVTDTQYF.

The CDR3 DNA follows: TGTGCCAGCAGTTTAGCTGGCGGAACGACTAATGAAAAACTGTTTTTT. Amino acids: CASSLAGGTTNEKLFF. V usage is TRBV28 and J usage is TRBJ1-4; D remains ambiguous. CDR1 MDHEN and CDR2 SYDVKM come from the germline V gene. With 2 bases removed from V and 2 bases from J, the gap between germline ends came to 12 bases. The CDR3 consists of 16 residues.

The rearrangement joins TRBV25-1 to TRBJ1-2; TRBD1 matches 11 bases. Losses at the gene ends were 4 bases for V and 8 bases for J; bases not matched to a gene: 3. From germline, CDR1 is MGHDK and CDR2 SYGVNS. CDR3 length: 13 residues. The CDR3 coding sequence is TGTGCCAGCAGTGGGACAGGGGGCCAGGGCTACACCTTC. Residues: CASSGTGGQGYTF.

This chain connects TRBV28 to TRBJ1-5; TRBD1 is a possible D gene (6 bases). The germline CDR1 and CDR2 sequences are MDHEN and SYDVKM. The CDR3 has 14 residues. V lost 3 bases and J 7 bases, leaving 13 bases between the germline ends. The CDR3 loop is CASSFFQGRQPQHF. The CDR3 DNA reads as TGTGCCAGCAGTTTTTTCCAGGGGAGGCAGCCCCAGCATTTT.

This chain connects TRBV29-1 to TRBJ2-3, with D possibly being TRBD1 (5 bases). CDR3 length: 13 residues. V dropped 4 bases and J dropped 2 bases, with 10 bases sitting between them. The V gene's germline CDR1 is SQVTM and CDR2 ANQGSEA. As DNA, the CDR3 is TGCAGCGTTGGCGCAGGGATCACAGATACGCAGTATTTT. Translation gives CSVGAGITDTQYF.

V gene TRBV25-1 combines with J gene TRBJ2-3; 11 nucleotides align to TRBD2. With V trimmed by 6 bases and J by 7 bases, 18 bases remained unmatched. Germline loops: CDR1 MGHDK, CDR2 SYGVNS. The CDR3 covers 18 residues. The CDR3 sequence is CASRHQIAGGEAVHTQYF. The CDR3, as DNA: TGTGCCAGCAGACATCAAATAGCGGGAGGGGAAGCTGTTCATACGCAGTATTTT.

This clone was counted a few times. The DNA of the CDR3 is TGTGCCAGCACCGGTGGGGGGGGCTGGAATCAGCCCCAGCATTTT. Its translation is CASTGGGGWNQPQHF. The V gene is TRBV2, the J gene TRBJ1-5, with a possible D match to TRBD1 (6 bases). In germline, CDR1 is SNHLY, CDR2 FYNNEI. The V and J ends lost 7 bases and 4 bases respectively, with 17 bases between them. The CDR3 contains 15 residues. Variable domain in full (rest from reference TRBV2 and TRBJ1-5): EPEVTQTPSHQVTQMGQEVILRCVPISNHLYFYWYRQILGQKVEFLVSFYNNEISEKSEIFDDQFSVERPDGSNFTLKIRSTKLEDSAMYFCASTGGGGWNQPQHFGDGTRLSIL.

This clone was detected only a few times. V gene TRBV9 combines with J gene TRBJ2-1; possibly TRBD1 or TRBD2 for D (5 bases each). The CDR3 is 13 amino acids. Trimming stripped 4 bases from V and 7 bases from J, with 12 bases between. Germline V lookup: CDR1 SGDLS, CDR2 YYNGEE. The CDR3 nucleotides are TGTGCCAGCAGCTCATCCTGGGGGAATGAGCAGTTCTTC. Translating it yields CASSSSWGNEQFF.

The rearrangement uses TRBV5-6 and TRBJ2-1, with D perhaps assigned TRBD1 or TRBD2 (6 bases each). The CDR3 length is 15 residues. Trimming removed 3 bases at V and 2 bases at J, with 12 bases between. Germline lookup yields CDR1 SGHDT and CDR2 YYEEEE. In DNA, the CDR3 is TGTGCCAGCAGCTCAAGGGGGGTAGCCTACAATGAGCAGTTCTTC. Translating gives CASSSRGVAYNEQFF.

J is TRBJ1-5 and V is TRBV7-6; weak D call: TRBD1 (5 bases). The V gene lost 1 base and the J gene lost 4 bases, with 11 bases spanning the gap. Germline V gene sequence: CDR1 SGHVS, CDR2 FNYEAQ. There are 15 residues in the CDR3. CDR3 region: CASSLDPGRNQPQHF. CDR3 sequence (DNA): TGTGCCAGCAGCTTAGACCCGGGACGGAATCAGCCCCAGCATTTT.

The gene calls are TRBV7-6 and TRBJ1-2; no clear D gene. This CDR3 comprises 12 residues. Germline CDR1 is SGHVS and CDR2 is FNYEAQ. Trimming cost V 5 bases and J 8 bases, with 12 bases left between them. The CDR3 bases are TGTGCCAGCAGCCCCCTTGTCCCGGGCTACACCTTC. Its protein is CASSPLVPGYTF.